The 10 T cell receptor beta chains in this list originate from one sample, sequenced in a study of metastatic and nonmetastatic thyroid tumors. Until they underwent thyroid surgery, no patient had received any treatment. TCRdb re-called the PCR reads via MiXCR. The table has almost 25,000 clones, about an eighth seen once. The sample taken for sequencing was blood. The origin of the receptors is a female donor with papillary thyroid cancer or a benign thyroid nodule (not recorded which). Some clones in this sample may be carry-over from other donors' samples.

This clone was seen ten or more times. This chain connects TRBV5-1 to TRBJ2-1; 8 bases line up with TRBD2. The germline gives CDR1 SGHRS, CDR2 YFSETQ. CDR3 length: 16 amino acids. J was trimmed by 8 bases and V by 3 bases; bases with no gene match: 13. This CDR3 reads CASSWGLDGEIHEQFF. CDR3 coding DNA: TGCGCCAGCAGCTGGGGACTAGACGGGGAGATACATGAGCAGTTCTTC. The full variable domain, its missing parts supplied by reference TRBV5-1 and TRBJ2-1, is KAGVTQTPRYLIKTRGQQVTLSCSPISGHRSVSWYQQTPGQGLQFLFEYFSETQRNKGNFPGRFSGRQFSNSRSEMNVSTLELGDSALYLCASSWGLDGEIHEQFFGPGTRLTVL.

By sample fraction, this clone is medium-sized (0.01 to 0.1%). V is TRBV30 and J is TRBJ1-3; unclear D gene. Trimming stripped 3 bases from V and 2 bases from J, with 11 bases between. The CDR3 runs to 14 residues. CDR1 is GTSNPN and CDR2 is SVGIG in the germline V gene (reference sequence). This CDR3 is CAWRTATAGNTIYF. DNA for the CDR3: TGTGCCTGGAGAACCGCCACAGCTGGAAACACCATATATTTT.

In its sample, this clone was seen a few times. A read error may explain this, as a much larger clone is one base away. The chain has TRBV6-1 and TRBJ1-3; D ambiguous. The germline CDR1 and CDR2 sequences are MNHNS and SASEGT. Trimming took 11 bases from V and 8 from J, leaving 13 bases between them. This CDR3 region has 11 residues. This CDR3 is CAVSPGDTIYF. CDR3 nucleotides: TGTGCCGTCTCTCCAGGAGACACCATATATTTT.

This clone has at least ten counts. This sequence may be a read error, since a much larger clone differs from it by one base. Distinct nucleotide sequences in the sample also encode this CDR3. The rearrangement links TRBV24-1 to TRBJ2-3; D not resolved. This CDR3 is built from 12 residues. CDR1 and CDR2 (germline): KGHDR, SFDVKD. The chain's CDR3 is CATSDFGNTQYF. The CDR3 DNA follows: TGTGCTACCAGTGATTTTGGCAATACGCAGTATTTT.

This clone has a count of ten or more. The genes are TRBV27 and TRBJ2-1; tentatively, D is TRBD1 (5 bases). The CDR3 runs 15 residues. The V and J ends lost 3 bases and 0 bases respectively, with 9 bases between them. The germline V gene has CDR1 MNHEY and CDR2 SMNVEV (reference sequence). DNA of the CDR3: TGTGCCAGCAGTTTTCAGGGCTACTCCTACAATGAGCAGTTCTTC. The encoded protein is CASSFQGYSYNEQFF.

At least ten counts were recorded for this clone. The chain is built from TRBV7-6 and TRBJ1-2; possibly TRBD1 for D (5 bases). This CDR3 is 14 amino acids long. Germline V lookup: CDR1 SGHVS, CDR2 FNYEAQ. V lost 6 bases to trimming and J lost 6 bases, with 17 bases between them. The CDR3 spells CASSFRGRTDGYTF. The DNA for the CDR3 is TGTGCCAGCAGTTTCCGGGGCCGTACGGATGGCTACACCTTC.

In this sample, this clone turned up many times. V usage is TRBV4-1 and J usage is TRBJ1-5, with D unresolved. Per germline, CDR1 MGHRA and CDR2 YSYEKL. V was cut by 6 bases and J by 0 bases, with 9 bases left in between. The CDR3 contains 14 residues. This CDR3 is CASSLRHSNQPQHF. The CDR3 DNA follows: TGCGCCAGCAGTCTTCGGCATAGCAATCAGCCCCAGCATTTT.

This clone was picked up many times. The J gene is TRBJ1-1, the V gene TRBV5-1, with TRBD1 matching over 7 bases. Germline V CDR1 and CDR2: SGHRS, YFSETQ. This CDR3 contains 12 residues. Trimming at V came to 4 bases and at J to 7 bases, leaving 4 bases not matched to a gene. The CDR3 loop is CASSQTGREAFF. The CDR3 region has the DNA TGCGCCAGCAGCCAGACAGGGCGTGAAGCTTTCTTT.

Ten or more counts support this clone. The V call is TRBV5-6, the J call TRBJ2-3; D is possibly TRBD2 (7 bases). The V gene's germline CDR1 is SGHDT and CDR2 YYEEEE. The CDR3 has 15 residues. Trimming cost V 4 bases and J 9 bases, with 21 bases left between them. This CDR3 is CASSGRGGAPSTQYF. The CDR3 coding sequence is TGTGCCAGCAGCGGGAGGGGGGGAGCTCCCTCGACGCAGTATTTT. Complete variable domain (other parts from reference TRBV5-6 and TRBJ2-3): DAGVTQSPTHLIKTRGQQVTLRCSPKSGHDTVSWYQQALGQGPQFIFQYYEEEERQRGNFPDRFSGHQFPNYSSELNVNALLLGDSALYLCASSGRGGAPSTQYFGPGTRLTVL.

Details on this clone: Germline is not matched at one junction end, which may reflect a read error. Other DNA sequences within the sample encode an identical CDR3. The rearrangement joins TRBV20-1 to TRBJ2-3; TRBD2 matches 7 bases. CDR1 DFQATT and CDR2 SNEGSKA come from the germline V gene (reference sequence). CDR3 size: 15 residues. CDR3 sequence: CSASRRSGTTDTQYF. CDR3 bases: TGCAGTGCTAGCCGGAGAAGCGGGACCACAGATACACAGTATTTT.